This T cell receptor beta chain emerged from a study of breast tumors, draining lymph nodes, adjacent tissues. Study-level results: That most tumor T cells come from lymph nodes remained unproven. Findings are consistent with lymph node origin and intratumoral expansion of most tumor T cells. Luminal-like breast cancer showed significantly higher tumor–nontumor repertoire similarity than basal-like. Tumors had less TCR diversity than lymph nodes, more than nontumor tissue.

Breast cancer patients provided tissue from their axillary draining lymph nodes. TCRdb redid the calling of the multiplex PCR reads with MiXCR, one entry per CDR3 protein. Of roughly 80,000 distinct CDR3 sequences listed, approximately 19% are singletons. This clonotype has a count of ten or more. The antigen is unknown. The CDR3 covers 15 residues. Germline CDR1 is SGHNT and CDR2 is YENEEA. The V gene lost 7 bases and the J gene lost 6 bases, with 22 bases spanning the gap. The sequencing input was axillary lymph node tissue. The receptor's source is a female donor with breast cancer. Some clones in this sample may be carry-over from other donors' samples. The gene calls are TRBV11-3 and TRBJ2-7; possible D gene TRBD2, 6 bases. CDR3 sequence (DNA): TGTGCCAGCAACCCAGGCGGGTCTAGCGCGGGCGAGCAGTACTTC. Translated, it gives CASNPGGSSAGEQYF.